This T cell receptor (beta chain) was identified in a study of T cell clonality in common variable immunodeficiency (dated by TCRdb to 2014 to 2015). Overall study outcomes, separate from this receptor: Healthy controls shared more TCRbeta clones with each other than CVID subjects shared among themselves (p < 0.0001). CVID TCRbeta sequences were reported to have fewer deletions and N-nucleotide insertions and to lack highly modified clones with 13 or more V deletions. TCRbeta clonality was higher in CVID subjects than in healthy controls (t-test p = 0.018), and the increase was most characteristic of about a third of subjects. It was noted by the authors that sequencing of the repertoires of T cell subpopulations would be needed to clarify the cause of the increased clonality in CVID. Correlations of repertoire features with clinical complications were constrained by heterogeneity among patients within the CVID cohort. Even though DNA input was the same, control samples had an average of approximately 82,000 unique sequences each, compared with approximately 30,000 in CVID samples.

At least ten counts were recorded for this clone. Its antigen remains unidentified. The read ends 3 residues shy of where the CDR3 ends; the end is completed using the germline J gene. Predominantly Caucasian heritage was noted among both the CVID patients and the healthy controls. Heparinized peripheral whole blood samples of about 5 to 8 ml were collected from each donor. Genomic DNA from adults with common variable immune deficiency (CVID) and from healthy adult controls was used to sequence TCRbeta CDR3 repertoires. The control group was made up of about 22 healthy adult volunteers (about 10 male and about twelve female) whose ages ranged from roughly 23 to 66 years, with a mean age of about 35. Diluted blood was subjected to density centrifugation over Hypaque 1077 or Ficoll-Paque for isolation of peripheral blood mononuclear cells. Genomic DNA was obtained from unsorted mononuclear cells through either Qiagen column purification or a centrifugation-based method.

For sequencing, equivalent amounts of genomic DNA were input from CVID and control samples. For every sample, a 60 bp segment covering the rearranged TCRbeta CDR3 region was amplified and then sequenced. TCRbeta amplification used the immunoSEQ assay, a bias-corrected multiplex PCR with high-throughput sequencing. Per the source publication's procedure: Every unique nucleotide sequence was considered a clone and was annotated with V, D and J genes, copy number and frequency. Sequences were labeled productive if in frame, and non-productive if out of frame or containing stop codons. Clonality was calculated from Shannon's entropy as previously described. Mean CDR3 Kyte-Doolittle hydropathy was derived from the predicted amino acid sequences of productive clones. The R hclust function was used to hierarchically cluster scaled V gene usage with Manhattan distance and complete linkage. Clone sharing by CDR3 amino acid sequence was assessed by resampling 12 repertoires per group over 100 rounds. The repertoires were screened for 65 to 75 published EBV-specific TCRbeta sequences and some 230 published CMV-specific TCRbeta sequences. Analysis left out two CVID samples that produced under 10,000 sequences, so around 40 CVID repertoires remained. In its TCRdb copy, this immuneACCESS table keeps in-frame sequences only and misses some clones. Where compared with another copy, unresolved V genes explain less than half of these, and the others have no known cause. D and trimming come from the DNA, and the V and J calls and clone size come from that table. This sample contains around 45,000 clones, none of which is a singleton. The top ten clonotypes cover roughly 2.8% of the sample.

From its cysteine to its phenylalanine, the CDR3 spans 14 amino acids. The CDR3 was read in part: 33 bases, with the frame set at base 1. V is shortened by 2 bases, J by 2 bases, and the region joining them spans 9 bases. CDR1 MNHNS and CDR2 SASEGT were looked up in the germline V gene. The V and J segments used are TRBV6-1 and TRBJ1-2; TRBD1 is a possible D gene, resting on 5 matching bases. The sequenced material came from peripheral blood mononuclear cells. This TCR was sampled from a person aged 18 to 75 in good health. The CDR3 corresponds to CASSERAGNYGYTF. The sequenced CDR3 bases are TGTGCCAGCAGTGAAAGGGCAGGGAACTATGGC.